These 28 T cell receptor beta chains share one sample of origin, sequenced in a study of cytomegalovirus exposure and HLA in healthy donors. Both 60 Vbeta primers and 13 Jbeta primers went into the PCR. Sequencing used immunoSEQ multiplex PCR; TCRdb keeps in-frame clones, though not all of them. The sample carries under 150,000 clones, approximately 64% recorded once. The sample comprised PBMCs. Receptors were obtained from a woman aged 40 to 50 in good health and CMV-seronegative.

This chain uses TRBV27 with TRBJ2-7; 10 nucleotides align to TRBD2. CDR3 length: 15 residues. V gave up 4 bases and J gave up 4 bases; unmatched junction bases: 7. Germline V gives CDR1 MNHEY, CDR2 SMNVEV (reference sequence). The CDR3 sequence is CASSSRLAGSYEQYF. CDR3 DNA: TGTGCCAGCAGTTCCCGACTAGCGGGTTCGTACGAGCAGTACTTC.

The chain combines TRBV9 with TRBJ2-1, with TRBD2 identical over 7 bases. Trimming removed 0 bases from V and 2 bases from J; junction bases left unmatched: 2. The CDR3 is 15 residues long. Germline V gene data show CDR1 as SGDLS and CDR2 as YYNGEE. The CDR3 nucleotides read TGTGCCAGCAGCGTAGGGAGCGGGGCCTACAATGAGCAGTTCTTC. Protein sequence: CASSVGSGAYNEQFF.

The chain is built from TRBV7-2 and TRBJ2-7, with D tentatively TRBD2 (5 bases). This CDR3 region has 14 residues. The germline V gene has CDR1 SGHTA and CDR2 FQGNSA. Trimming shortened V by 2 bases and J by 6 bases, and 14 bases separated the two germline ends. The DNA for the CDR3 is TGTGCCAGCAGCTTATGGGGAGAGATCCTCGAGCAGTACTTC. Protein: CASSLWGEILEQYF. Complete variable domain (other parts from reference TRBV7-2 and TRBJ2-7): GAGVSQSPSNKVTEKGKDVELRCDPISGHTALYWYRQSLGQGLEFLIYFQGNSAPDKSGLPSDRFSAERTGGSVSTLTIQRTQQEDSAVYLCASSLWGEILEQYFGPGTRLTVT.

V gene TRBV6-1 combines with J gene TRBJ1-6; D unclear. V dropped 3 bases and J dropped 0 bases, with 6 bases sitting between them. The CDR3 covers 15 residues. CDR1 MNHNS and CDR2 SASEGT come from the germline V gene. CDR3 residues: CASSELSSYNSPLHF. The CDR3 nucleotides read TGTGCCAGCAGTGAGCTGAGCTCCTATAATTCACCCCTCCACTTT.

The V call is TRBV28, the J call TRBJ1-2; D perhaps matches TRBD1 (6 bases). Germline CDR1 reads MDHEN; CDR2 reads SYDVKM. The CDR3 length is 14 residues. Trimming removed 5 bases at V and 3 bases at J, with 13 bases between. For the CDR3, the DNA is TGTGCCAGCAGTCCCCCGACAGGCCACTATGGCTACACCTTC. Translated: CASSPPTGHYGYTF.

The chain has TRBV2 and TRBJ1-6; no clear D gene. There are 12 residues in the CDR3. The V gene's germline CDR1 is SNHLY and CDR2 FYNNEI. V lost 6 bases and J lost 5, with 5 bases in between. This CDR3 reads CASSLDNSPLHF. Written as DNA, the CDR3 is TGTGCCAGCAGCCTCGATAATTCACCCCTCCACTTT.

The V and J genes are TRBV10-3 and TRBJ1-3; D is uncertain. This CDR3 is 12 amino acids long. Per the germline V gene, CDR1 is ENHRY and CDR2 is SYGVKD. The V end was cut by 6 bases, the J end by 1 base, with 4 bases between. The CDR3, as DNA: TGTGCCATCAGCGTATCTGGAAACACCATATATTTT. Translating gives CAISVSGNTIYF.

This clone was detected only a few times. As DNA, the CDR3 is TGTGCCAGCTTAGGGGCCCTCTATAATTCACCCCTCCACTTT. It encodes CASLGALYNSPLHF. The chain combines TRBV21-1 with TRBJ1-6; whether TRBD1, the table's D call, matches the DNA was not checked. TRBV21-1 has pseudogene status. The CDR3 runs 14 residues.

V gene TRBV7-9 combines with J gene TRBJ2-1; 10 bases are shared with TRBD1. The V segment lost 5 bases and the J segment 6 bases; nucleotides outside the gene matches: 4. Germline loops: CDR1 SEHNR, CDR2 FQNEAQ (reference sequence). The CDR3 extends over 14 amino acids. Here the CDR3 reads CASSPGTGANEQFF. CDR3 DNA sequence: TGTGCCAGCAGCCCCGGGACAGGGGCCAATGAGCAGTTCTTC.

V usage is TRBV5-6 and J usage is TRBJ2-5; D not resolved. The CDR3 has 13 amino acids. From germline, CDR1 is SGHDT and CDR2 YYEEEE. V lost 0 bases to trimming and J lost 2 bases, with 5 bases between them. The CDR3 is CASSLASQETQYF. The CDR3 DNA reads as TGTGCCAGCAGCTTGGCCTCTCAAGAGACCCAGTACTTC.

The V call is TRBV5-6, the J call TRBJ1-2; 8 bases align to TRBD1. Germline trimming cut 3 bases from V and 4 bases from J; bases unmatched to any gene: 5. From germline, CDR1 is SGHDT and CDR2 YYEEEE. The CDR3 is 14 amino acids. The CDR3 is CASSWRTGSYGYTF. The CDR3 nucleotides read TGTGCCAGCAGCTGGAGGACAGGGTCCTATGGCTACACCTTC. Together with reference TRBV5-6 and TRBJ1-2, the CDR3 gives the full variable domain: DAGVTQSPTHLIKTRGQQVTLRCSPKSGHDTVSWYQQALGQGPQFIFQYYEEEERQRGNFPDRFSGHQFPNYSSELNVNALLLGDSALYLCASSWRTGSYGYTFGSGTRLTVV.

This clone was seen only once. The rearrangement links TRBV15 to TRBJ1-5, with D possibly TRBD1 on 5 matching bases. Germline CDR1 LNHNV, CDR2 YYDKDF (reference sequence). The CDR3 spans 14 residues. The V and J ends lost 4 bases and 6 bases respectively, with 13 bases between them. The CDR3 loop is CATSKGDWGQPQHF. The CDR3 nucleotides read TGTGCCACCAGCAAAGGGGATTGGGGTCAGCCCCAGCATTTT.

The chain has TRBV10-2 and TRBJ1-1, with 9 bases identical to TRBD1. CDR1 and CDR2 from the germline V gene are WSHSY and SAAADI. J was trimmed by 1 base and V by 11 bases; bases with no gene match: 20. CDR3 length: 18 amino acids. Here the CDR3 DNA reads TGCGCCGCCTACCGAACCGGGACAGGGATGTCGGGGAACACTGAAGCTTTCTTT. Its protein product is CAAYRTGTGMSGNTEAFF.

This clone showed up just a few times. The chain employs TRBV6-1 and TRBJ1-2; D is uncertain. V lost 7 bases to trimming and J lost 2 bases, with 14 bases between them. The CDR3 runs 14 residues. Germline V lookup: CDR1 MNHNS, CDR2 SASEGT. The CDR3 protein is CASIGGIRNYGYTF. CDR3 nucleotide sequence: TGTGCCAGCATTGGAGGGATTAGGAACTATGGCTACACCTTC.

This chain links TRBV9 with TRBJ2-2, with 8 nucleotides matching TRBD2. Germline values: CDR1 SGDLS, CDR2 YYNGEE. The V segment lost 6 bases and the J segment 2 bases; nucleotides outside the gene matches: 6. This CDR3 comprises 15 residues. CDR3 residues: CASNPSGGNTGELFF. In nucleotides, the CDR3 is TGTGCCAGCAACCCGAGCGGGGGCAACACCGGGGAGCTGTTTTTT.

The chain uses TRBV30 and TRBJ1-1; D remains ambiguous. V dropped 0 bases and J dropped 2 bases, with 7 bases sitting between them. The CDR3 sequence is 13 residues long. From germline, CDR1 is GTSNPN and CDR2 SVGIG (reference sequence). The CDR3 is CAWSVQINTEAFF. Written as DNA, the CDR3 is TGTGCCTGGAGTGTACAGATTAACACTGAAGCTTTCTTT.

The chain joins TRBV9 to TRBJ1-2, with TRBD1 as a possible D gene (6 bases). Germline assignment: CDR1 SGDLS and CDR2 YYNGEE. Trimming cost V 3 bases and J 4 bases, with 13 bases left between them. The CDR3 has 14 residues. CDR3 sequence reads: CASSGTGWAYGYTF. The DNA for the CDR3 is TGTGCCAGCAGCGGAACAGGGTGGGCCTATGGCTACACCTTC.

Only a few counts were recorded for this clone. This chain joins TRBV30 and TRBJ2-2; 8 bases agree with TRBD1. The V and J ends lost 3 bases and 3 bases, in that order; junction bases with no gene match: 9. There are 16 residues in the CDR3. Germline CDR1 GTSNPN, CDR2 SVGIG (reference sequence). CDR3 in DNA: TGTGCCTGGAGCGAATCGGACAGGGTGGACACCGGGGAGCTGTTTTTT. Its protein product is CAWSESDRVDTGELFF.

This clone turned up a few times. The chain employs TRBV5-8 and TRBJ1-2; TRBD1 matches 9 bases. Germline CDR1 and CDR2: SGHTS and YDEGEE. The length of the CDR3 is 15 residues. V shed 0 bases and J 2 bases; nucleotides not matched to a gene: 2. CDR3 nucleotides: TGTGCCAGCAGCTTGGGGACAGGGGAAAACTATGGCTACACCTTC. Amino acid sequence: CASSLGTGENYGYTF.

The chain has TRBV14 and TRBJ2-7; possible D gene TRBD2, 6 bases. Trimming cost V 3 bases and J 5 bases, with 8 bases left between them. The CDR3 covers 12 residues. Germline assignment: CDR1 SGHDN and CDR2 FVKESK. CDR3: CASSHGGNEQYF. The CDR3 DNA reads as TGTGCCAGCAGCCACGGGGGTAACGAGCAGTACTTC.

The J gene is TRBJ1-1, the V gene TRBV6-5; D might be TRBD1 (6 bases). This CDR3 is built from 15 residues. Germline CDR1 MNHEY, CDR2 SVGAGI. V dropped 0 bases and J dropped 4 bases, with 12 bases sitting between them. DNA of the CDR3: TGTGCCAGCAGTTACTCGGGTCAGGGGCGCACTGAAGCTTTCTTT. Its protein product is CASSYSGQGRTEAFF.

The CDR3 protein is CASSPADRGRTDTQYF. The CDR3 nucleotides are TGTGCCAGCAGCCCGGCGGACAGGGGAAGGACAGATACGCAGTATTTT. This chain joins TRBV5-4 and TRBJ2-3, with 9 positions matching TRBD1. This CDR3 spans 16 amino acids. With 4 bases clipped from V and 3 bases from J, the junction kept 9 bases outside the gene matches. The V gene's germline CDR1 is SGHNT and CDR2 YYREEE (reference sequence).

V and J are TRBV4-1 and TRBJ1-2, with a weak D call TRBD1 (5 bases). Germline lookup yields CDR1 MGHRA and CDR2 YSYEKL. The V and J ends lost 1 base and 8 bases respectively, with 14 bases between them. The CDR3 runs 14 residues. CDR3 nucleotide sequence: TGCGCCAGCAGCCAAGGGTCGGAGGGGAACGGCTACACCTTC. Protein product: CASSQGSEGNGYTF.

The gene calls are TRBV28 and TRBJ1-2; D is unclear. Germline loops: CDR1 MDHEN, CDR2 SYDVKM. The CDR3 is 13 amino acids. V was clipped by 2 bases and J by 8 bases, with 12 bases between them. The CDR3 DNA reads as TGTGCCAGCAGTTTAGCGTGGGAGTACGGCTACACCTTC. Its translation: CASSLAWEYGYTF.

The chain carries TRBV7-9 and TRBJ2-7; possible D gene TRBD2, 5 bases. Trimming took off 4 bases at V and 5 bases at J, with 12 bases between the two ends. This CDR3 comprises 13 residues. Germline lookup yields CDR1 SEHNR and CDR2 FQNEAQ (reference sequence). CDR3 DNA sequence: TGTGCCAGCAGCTGGGGAGAATGGGACGAGCAGTACTTC. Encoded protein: CASSWGEWDEQYF.

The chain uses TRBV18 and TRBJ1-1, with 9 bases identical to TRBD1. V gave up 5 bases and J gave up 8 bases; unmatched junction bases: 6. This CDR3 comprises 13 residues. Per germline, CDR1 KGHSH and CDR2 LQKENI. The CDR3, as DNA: TGTGCCAGCTCATCGACAGGGGGTGTCGAAGCTTTCTTT. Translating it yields CASSSTGGVEAFF.

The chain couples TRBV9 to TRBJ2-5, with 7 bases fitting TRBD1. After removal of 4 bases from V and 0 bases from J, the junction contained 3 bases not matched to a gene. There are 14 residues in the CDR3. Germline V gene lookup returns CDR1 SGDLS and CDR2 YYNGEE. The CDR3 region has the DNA TGTGCCAGCAGCCCGACAGGGTACCAAGAGACCCAGTACTTC. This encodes CASSPTGYQETQYF.

The CDR3 region has the DNA TGTGCCAGCCGGGAACTCAATGAGCAGTTCTTC. The encoded protein is CASRELNEQFF. The chain recombines TRBV7-8 with TRBJ2-1; weak D call: TRBD2 (5 bases). The V and J ends lost 8 bases and 6 bases respectively, with 8 bases between them. In germline, CDR1 is SGHVS, CDR2 FQNEAQ. The CDR3 loop spans 11 amino acids.